A single T cell receptor beta chain is shown here with its context. The antigen it binds to is not known. It has no much larger one-base neighbor in the sample; base qualities were not kept. The receptor library was made with 5' RACE. TCRdb records Illumina HiSeq 2500 as the sequencer. A second PCR of roughly 7 to 12 cycles was run with a J-beta primer mix and a sample-barcoded 5' primer. Each TCR beta cDNA molecule received a unique molecular identifier from a template-switch 5' adaptor carrying 12 random nucleotides. Each sample yielded at least 3 million CDR3-containing paired-end reads. First-strand cDNA was synthesized from all RNA with the Mint cDNA synthesis kit, primed by a TRBC-specific oligonucleotide. Following uracil-DNA glycosylase treatment, all cDNA underwent a first 18-cycle PCR with the universal primers M1SS and BC2_uni_R. Per the authors' processing: Each sample was normalized by randomly selecting 1 million high-quality reads, each carrying a distinct molecular identifier. Instead of being binned into consensus sequences, reads with shared molecular identifiers were discarded. MiTCR, with a Q25 quality threshold and the strictest error-elimination algorithm, was used for CDR3 identification, clonotype clustering and error correction. A nonparametric unseen species model with Euler transformation was used to estimate a lower bound on total TCR beta diversity. The public reads were run again by TCRdb, first through fastp at Q25 and then through MiXCR, and only productive beta chains were kept. A single entry per CDR3 protein holds the most common genes and DNA from its merged rows. The V and J calls shown here were made by TCRdb, not taken from the authors' results. The sample yields 1 million to 1.2 million distinct CDR3 sequences; around two fifths were counted once. The ten most abundant clones make up roughly 13% of the sample.

The donors were 40 or so Caucasian individuals from Russia, aged 6 to 90 years, who were systemically healthy. About 10 milliliters of peripheral blood were collected from each donor into EDTA-treated Vacutainer tubes. Ficoll-Paque density-gradient centrifugation was used to isolate PBMCs, with at least 6.5 million per sample. Trizol reagent was used to extract total RNA from PBMCs, with at least 5 micrograms per sample. The percentages of naive CD45RAhigh/CD27high T cells were determined by flow cytometry on a PBMC aliquot from every donor. This sample was included in a study of blood T cells in healthy people across ages (dated by TCRdb to the mid-2010s). Study-wide context: In model experiments, roughly one uniquely barcoded TCR beta cDNA molecule per two T cells was captured by template switching. Using the same blood draw, the study looked at two additional independent replicas of 1 million unique cDNA reads for two donors, one aged 18 to 29 and the other aged 80 or older. The donors were divided into four age groups: young (average roughly 17 years), middle-aged (roughly 40), aged (approximately 62) and long-lived (around 87). To avoid experimental bias, donors of different ages were spread randomly across the sequencing lanes. Age-related changes in TCR beta repertoire diversity were measured in the study by deep sequencing normalized with unique cDNA molecular identifiers. The research as a whole found: As age increased, observed TCR beta diversity per million T cells dropped in a roughly linear way, and a significant reduction was already evident by age about 40. Estimates of total diversity from one million sequenced T cells were regarded as lower bounds and underestimates. Compared with the aged group, the long-lived group had more naive CD4+ T cells, fewer expanded clones and increased TCR diversity, a pattern suggesting age selection. Because profiling used bulk unsorted PBMCs, naive and antigen-experienced compartments could not be compared conclusively. The CMV infection status of donors was not known, potentially confounding age-related changes in expanded clonotypes. There was a strong correlation between observed TCR beta diversity and the percentage of naive T cells measured by flow cytometry.

Sequences were obtained from blood. The source is a man aged 18 to 29 in good health.

The nucleotide sequence reads TGTGCCAGCAGCCCGGGCCAACAGGAACCTAGGGGCTACACCTTC. This translates into CASSPGQQEPRGYTF. This chain is built from TRBV7-2 and TRBJ1-2, and TRBD1 may be the D gene, going by 5 matching bases. A distance of 21 bases separates the germline ends of V and J, which lose 5 bases and 8 bases respectively. The germline V gene encodes CDR1 SGHTA and CDR2 FQGNSA. The CDR3 contains 15 residues, cysteine and phenylalanine counted. Only the CDR3 DNA stays, 45 bases, in frame from base 1. With the portions outside the CDR3 filled from the reference TRBV7-2 and TRBJ1-2 genes, the complete variable region becomes GAGVSQSPSNKVTEKGKDVELRCDPISGHTALYWYRQSLGQGLEFLIYFQGNSAPDKSGLPSDRFSAERTGGSVSTLTIQRTQQEDSAVYLCASSPGQQEPRGYTFGSGTRLTVV.